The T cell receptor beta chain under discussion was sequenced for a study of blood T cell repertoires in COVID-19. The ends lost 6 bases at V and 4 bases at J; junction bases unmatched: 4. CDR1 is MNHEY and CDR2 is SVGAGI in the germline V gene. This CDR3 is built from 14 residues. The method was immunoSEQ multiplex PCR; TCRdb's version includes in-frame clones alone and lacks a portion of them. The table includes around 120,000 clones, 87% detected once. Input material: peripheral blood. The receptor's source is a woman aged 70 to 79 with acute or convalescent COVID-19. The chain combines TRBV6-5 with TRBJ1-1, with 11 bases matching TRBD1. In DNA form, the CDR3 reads TGTGCCAGCAGAGGGACAGGGGGTTCCACTGAAGCTTTCTTT. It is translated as CASRGTGGSTEAFF.